What follows are 7 T cell receptor beta chains derived from one specimen sequenced in a study of T-cell reconstitution after alpha-beta-depleted transplantation in children. Unique molecular identifiers were used in preparing the TCRbeta library. MiXCR, run by TCRdb on the PCR reads, gives a single entry per CDR3 protein. The sample shows some 350,000 distinct CDR3 sequences, approximately 10% of them seen only once. The starting material was PBMCs from the stem cell graft donor, obtained from the stem cell graft. These receptors all come from a human donor who donated a stem cell graft to a child with acute lymphoblastic leukemia.

A few counts support this clonotype. This sequence joins TRBV7-2 and TRBJ1-2; unclear D gene. The CDR3 consists of 16 residues. CDR1 is SGHTA, CDR2 FQGNSA, per germline. V shed 5 bases and J shed 4 bases, with 20 bases lying between them. CDR3 region: CASSHKIQRTSYGYTF. In nucleotides, the CDR3 is TGTGCCAGCAGCCATAAGATACAACGGACCTCCTATGGCTACACCTTC.

This clonotype was recorded a few times. This chain uses TRBV5-1 with TRBJ2-1, with D tentatively TRBD1 (5 bases). The V end was cut by 4 bases, the J end by 9 bases, with 20 bases between. The CDR3 totals 15 residues. Germline V gene lookup returns CDR1 SGHRS and CDR2 YFSETQ. As DNA, the CDR3 is TGCGCCAGCAGCCGCCGAAGAGACAGCGTGGGTGAGCAGTTCTTC. Encoded protein: CASSRRRDSVGEQFF.

This clonotype appeared a few times. In nucleotides, the CDR3 is TGCAGTGCTACAAAAGGGATTGACTCTGGCTACACCTTC. It encodes CSATKGIDSGYTF. The V gene is TRBV20-1, the J gene TRBJ1-2; no clear D gene. CDR3 size: 13 residues. The germline gives CDR1 DFQATT, CDR2 SNEGSKA (reference sequence). V lost 4 bases to trimming and J lost 7 bases, with 16 bases between them.

The rearrangement links TRBV29-1 to TRBJ2-1; maybe TRBD1 (6 bases). Germline CDR1 SQVTM, CDR2 ANQGSEA. V lost 5 bases, J lost 2 bases, and 16 bases lay in between. The CDR3 runs to 15 residues. The CDR3 is CSVTSTGPPYNEQFF. CDR3 coding DNA: TGCAGCGTTACCTCTACAGGGCCCCCCTACAATGAGCAGTTCTTC.

The table lists this clonotype with a few counts. The genes are TRBV4-1 and TRBJ1-3; D not resolved. Germline CDR1 and CDR2: MGHRA and YSYEKL. The CDR3 is made up of 16 amino acids. V was shortened by 4 bases and J by 0 bases, with 13 bases between the two germline ends. The CDR3 DNA sequence: TGCGCCAGCAGCCGTAGGGCCATTACCTCTGGAAACACCATATATTTT. Translating it yields CASSRRAITSGNTIYF.

At least ten counts were recorded for this clonotype. V and J are TRBV3-1 and TRBJ1-6; the D is unclear. With 8 bases removed from V and 0 bases from J, the gap between germline ends came to 5 bases. The CDR3 consists of 13 residues. Germline V gives CDR1 LGHDT, CDR2 YNNKEL (reference sequence). As DNA, the CDR3 is TGTGCCAGCGCTAGCTCCTATAATTCACCCCTCCACTTT. The encoded protein is CASASSYNSPLHF.

This clonotype was found a few times. V is TRBV30 and J is TRBJ1-5, with D maybe TRBD1 (5 bases). V was shortened by 2 bases and J by 3 bases, with 11 bases between the two germline ends. The CDR3 has 14 amino acids. Germline V gives CDR1 GTSNPN, CDR2 SVGIG (reference sequence). CDR3: CAWSTWGLNQPQHF. The CDR3 nucleotides are TGTGCCTGGAGTACCTGGGGCCTCAATCAGCCCCAGCATTTT.